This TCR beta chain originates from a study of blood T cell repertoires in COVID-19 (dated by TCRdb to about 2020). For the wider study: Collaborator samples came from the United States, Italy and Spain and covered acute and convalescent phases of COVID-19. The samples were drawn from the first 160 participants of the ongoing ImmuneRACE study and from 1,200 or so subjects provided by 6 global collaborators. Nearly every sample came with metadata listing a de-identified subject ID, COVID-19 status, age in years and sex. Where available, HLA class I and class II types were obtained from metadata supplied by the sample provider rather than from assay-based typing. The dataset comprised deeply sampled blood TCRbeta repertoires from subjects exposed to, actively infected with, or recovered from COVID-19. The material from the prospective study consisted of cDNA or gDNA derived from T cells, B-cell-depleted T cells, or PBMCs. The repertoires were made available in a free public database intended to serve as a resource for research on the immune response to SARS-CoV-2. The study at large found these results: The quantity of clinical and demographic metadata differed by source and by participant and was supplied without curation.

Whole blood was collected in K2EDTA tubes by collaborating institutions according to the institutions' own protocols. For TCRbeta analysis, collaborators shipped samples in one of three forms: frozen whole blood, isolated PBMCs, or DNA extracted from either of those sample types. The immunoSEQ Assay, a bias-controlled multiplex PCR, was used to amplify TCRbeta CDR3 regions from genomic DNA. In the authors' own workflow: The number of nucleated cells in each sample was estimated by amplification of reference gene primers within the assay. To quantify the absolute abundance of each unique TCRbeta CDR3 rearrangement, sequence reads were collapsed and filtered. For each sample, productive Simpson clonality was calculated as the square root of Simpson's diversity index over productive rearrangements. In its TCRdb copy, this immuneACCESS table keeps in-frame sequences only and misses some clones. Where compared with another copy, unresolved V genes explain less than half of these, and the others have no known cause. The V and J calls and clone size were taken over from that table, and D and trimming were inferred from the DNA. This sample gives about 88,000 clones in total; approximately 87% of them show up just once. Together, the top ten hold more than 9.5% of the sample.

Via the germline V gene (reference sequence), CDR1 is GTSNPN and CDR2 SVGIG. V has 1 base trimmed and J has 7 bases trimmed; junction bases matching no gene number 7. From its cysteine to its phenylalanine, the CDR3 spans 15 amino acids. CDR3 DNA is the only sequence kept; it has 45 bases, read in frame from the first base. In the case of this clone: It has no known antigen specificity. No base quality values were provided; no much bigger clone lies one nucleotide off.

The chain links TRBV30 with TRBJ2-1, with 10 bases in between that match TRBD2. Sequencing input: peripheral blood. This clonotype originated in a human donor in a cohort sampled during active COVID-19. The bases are TGTGCCTGGAGTGGCCTAGCGGGAGCGGTAAATGAGCAGTTCTTC. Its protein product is CAWSGLAGAVNEQFF. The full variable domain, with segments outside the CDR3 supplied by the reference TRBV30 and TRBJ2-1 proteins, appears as SQTIHQWPATLVQPVGSPLSLECTVEGTSNPNLYWYRQAAGRGLQLLFYSVGIGQISSEVPQNLSASRPQDRQFILSSKKLLLSDSGFYLCAWSGLAGAVNEQFFGPGTRLTVL.